This T cell receptor (beta chain) was documented in a study of blood T cell repertoires in COVID-19. In the authors' workflow: By means of reference gene primer amplification, nucleated cell counts were estimated. Here immunoSEQ multiplex PCR was the method, and the copy in TCRdb shows in-frame clones only, minus some. V, J and clone size derive from that table, while D and trimming were established from the DNA sequence. The table shows roughly 67,000 clones, with 85% occurring only once. V was clipped by 5 bases and J by 3 bases; unmatched bases: 4. This CDR3 is 15 amino acids long. Germline V gene data show CDR1 as SGHRS and CDR2 as YFSETQ.

V is TRBV5-1 and J is TRBJ2-2; the match to TRBD1 covers 10 bases. Sequences were obtained from peripheral blood. The sequence was obtained from a man aged 45-60 years with acute or convalescent COVID-19. CDR3: CASSPGTGDTGELFF. The CDR3 DNA reads as TGCGCCAGCAGTCCCGGGACAGGGGACACCGGGGAGCTGTTTTTT.